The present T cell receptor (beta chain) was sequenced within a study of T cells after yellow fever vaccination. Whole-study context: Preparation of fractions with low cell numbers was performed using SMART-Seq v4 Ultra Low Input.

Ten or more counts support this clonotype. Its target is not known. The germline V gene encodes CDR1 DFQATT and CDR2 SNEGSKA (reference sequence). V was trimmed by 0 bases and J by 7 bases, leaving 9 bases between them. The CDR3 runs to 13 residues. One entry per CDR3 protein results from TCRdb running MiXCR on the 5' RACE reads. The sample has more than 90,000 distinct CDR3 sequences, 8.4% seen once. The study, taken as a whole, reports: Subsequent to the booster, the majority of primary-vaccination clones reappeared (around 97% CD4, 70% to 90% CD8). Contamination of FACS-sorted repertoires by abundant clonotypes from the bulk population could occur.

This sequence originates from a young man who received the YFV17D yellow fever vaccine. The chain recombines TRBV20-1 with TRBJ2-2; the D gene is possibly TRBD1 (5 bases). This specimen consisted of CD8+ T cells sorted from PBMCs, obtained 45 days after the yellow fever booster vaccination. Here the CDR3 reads CSARDPRGGELFF. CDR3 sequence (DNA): TGCAGTGCTAGAGATCCTAGGGGCGGGGAGCTGTTTTTT.